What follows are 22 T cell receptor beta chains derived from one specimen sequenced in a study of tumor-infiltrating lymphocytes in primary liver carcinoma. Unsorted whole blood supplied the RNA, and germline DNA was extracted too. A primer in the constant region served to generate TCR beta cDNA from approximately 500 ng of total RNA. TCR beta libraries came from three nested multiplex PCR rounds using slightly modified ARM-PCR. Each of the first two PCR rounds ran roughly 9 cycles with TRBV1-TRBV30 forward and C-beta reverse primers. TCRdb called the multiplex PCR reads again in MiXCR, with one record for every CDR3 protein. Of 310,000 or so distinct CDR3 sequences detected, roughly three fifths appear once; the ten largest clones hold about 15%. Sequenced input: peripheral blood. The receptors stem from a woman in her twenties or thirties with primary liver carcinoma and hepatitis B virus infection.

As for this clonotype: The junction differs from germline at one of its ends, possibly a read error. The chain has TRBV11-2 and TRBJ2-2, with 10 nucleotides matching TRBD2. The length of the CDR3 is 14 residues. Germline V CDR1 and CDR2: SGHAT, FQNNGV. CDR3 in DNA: TGTACCAGTACGTCTAGCGGGAGCACCGGGGAGCTGTTTTTT. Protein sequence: CTSTSSGSTGELFF.

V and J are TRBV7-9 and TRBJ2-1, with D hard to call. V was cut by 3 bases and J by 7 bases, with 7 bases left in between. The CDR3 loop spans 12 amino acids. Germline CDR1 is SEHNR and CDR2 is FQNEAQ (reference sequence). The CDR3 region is CASSFTRNEQFF. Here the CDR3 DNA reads TGTGCCAGCAGCTTTACGAGGAATGAGCAGTTCTTC.

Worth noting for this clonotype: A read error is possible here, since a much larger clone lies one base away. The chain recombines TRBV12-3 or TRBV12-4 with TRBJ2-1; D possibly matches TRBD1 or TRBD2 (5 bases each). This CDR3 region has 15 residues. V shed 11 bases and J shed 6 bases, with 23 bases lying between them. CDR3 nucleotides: TGTGCCTGCACCACGATCCGGGACCCAGTCAATGAGCAGTTCTTC. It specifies CACTTIRDPVNEQFF.

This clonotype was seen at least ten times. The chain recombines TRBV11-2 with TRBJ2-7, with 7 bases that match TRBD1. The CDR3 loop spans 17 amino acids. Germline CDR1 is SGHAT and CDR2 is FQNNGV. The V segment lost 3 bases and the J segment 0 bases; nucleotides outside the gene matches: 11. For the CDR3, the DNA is TGTGCCAGCAGCTTTTCCCTGAGGACAGGATCCTCCTACGAGCAGTACTTC. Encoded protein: CASSFSLRTGSSYEQYF.

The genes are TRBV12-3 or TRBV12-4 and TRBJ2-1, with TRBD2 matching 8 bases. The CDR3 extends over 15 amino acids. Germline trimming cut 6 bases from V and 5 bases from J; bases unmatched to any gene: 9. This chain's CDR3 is CASSKSGGTNNEQFF. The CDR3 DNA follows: TGTGCCAGCAGCAAAAGCGGGGGTACCAACAATGAGCAGTTCTTC.

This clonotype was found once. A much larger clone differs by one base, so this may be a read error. The DNA for the CDR3 is TGCACCAGCAGCCAAGCACCCGGGACCATCGGGGGGCAGTTCTTC. It is translated as CTSSQAPGTIGGQFF. This chain uses TRBV4-1 with TRBJ2-1, with a weak D call TRBD2 (6 bases). This CDR3 has 15 amino acids. Germline CDR1 and CDR2: MGHRA and YSYEKL.

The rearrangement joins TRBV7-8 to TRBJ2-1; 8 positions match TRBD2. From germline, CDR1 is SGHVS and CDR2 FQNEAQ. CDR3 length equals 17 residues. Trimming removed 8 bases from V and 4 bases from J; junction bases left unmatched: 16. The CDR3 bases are TGTGCCAGCGGCGCTACTAGCGGATTAGGGCTTTACAATGAGCAGTTCTTC. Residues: CASGATSGLGLYNEQFF. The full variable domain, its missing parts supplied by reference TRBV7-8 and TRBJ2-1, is GAGVSQSPRYKVAKRGQDVALRCDPISGHVSLFWYQQALGQGPEFLTYFQNEAQLDKSGLPSDRFFAERPEGSVSTLKIQRTQQEDSAVYLCASGATSGLGLYNEQFFGPGTRLTVL.

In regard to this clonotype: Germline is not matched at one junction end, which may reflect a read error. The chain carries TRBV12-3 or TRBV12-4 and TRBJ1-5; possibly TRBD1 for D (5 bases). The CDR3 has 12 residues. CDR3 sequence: CASTRGWQPQNF. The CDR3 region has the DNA TGTGCCAGCACGCGGGGCTGGCAGCCCCAGAATTTT.

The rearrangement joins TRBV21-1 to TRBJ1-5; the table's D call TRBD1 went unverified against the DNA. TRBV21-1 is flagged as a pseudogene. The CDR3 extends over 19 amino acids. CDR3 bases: TGTGCCAGCAGCAAAGGGGATGGGGACAGGGGGCTTGGCAATCAGCCCCAGCATTTT. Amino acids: CASSKGDGDRGLGNQPQHF.

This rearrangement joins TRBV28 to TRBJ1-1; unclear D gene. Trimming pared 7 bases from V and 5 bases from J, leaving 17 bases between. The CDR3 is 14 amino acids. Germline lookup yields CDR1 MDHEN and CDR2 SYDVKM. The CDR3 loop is CASNAHEVLTEAFF. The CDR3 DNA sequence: TGTGCCAGCAACGCCCACGAGGTTCTGACTGAAGCTTTCTTT. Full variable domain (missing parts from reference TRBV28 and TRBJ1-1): DVKVTQSSRYLVKRTGEKVFLECVQDMDHENMFWYRQDPGLGLRLIYFSYDVKMKEKGDIPEGYSVSREKKERFSLILESASTNQTSMYLCASNAHEVLTEAFFGQGTRLTVV.

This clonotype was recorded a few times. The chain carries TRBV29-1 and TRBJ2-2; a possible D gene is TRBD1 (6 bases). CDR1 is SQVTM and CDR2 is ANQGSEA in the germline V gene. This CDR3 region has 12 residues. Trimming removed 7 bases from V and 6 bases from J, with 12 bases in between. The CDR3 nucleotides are TGCAGCGCCACAGGGAAGTCCGGGGAGCTGTTTTTT. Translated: CSATGKSGELFF.

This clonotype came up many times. The CDR3: CSATRTDQIAKNIQYF. CDR3 nucleotide sequence: TGCAGCGCGACCAGGACCGATCAAATAGCCAAAAACATTCAGTACTTC. The V and J genes are TRBV29-1 and TRBJ2-4; D gene ambiguous. This CDR3 contains 16 residues. V lost 7 bases to trimming and J lost 0 bases, with 19 bases between them. Looked up from germline, CDR1 is SQVTM and CDR2 is ANQGSEA.

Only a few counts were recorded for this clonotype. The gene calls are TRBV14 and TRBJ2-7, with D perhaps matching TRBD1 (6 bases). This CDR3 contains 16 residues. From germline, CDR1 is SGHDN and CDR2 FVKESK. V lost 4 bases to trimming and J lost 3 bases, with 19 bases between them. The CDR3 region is CASSPRWGTHIYEQYF. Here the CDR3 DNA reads TGTGCCAGCAGCCCGCGGTGGGGGACACACATCTACGAGCAGTACTTC.

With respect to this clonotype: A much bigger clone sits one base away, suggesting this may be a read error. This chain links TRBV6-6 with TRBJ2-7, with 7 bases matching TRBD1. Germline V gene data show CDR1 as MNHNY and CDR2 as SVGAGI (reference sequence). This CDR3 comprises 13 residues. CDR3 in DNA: TGTGCCATCAGTTACCACAGGGGCTACGAGCAGTACTTC. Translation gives CAISYHRGYEQYF.

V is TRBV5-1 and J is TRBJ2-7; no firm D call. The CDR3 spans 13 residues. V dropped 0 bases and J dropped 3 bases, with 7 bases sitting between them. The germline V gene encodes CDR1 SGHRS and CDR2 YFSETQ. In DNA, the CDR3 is TGCGCCAGCAGCTTGGGGCAGGTCTACGAGCAGTACTTC. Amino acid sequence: CASSLGQVYEQYF.

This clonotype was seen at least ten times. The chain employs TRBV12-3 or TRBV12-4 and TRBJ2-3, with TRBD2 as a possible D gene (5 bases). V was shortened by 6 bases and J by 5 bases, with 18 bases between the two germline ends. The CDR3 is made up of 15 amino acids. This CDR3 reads CASSPFTGKVDTQYF. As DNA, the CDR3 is TGTGCCAGCAGCCCCTTTACGGGAAAGGTAGATACGCAGTATTTT.

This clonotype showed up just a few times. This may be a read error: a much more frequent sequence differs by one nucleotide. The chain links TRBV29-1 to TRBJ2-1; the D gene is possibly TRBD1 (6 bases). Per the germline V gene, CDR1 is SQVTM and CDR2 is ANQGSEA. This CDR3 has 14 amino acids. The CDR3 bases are TGCGGCGCCGCGACAGGAGTAAGTTCCAATGAGCAGTTCTTC. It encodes CGAATGVSSNEQFF.

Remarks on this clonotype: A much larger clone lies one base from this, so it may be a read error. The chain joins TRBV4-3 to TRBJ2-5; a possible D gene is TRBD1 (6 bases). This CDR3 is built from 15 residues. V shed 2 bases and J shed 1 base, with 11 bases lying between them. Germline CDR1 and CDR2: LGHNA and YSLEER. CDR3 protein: CASSQTATGQETQYF. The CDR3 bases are TGCGCCAGCAGCCAAACCGCGACAGGCCAAGAGACCCAGTACTTC.

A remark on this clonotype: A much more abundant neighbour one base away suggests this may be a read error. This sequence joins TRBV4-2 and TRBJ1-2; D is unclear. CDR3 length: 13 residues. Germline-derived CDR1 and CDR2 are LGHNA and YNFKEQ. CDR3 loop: CASSQDTVDGYIF. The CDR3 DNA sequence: TGTGCCAGCAGCCAAGATACGGTTGATGGCTACATCTTC.

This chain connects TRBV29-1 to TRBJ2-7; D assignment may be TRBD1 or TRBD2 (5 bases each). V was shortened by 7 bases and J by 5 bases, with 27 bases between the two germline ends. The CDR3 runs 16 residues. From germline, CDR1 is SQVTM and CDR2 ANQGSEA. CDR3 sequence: CSAMTCGTGTPDEQYF. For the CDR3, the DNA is TGCAGCGCCATGACATGTGGGACCGGCACTCCCGACGAGCAGTACTTC.

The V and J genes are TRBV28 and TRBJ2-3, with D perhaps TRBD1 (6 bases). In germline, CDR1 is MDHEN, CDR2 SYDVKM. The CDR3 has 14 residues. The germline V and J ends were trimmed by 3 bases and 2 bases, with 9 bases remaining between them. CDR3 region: CASSFGQTTDTQYF. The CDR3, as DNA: TGTGCCAGCAGTTTTGGACAGACCACAGATACGCAGTATTTT.

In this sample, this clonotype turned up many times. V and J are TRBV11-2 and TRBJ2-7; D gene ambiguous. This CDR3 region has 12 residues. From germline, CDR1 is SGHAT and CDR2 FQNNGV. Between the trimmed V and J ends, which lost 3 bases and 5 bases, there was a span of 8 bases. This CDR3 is CASSFTRHEQYF. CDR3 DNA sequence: TGTGCCAGCAGCTTCACCCGCCACGAGCAGTACTTC.